This T cell receptor (beta chain) was obtained from a study of T cells in Graves' hyperthyroidism and ophthalmopathy. The overall study: Blood from the periphery was taken at initial diagnosis, before any treatment. Findings and caveats of the study: Blood also held most thyroid clonotypes expanded beyond 0.001. Model-based prediction identified ophthalmopathy a median 6.5 months prior to its onset.

The CDR3 has 15 residues. Trimming cost V 1 base and J 5 bases; bases outside gene matches: 4. The germline V gene has CDR1 SGHVS and CDR2 FQNEAQ. This clonotype was picked up many times. Its cognate antigen is unknown. Amplification of TCR beta CDR3 regions was performed using RNA transcripts as template. Researchers ran a first-round RT-PCR on the TCR CDR3 using the HTBI primer set. One entry per CDR3 protein, called by TCRdb with MiXCR from the multiplex PCR reads. The sample shows 350,000 to 400,000 distinct CDR3 sequences, approximately 17% of them seen only once. The clonotype comes from a man between 18 and 29 years old with Graves' ophthalmopathy. This sequence joins TRBV7-8 and TRBJ2-5, with 10 bases matching TRBD2. The sequencing sample was made of blood. This chain's CDR3 is CASSLVAGGLETQYF. CDR3 DNA sequence: TGTGCCAGCAGCTTAGTAGCGGGGGGCTTGGAGACCCAGTACTTC.